A single sample is the source of the 2 T cell receptor beta chains below, sequenced in a study of cytotoxic CD8 clonotypes in ibrutinib-treated CLL. The assay was immunoSEQ multiplex PCR, and TCRdb's table has in-frame clones only and misses some. Of 130,000 to 150,000 clones in the sample, roughly three quarters are singletons; the top ten hold roughly 13%. The sequences come from PBMCs, collected after 12 months of ibrutinib treatment. These receptors all come from a human donor with chronic lymphocytic leukemia.

This chain links TRBV4-3 with TRBJ2-1, with TRBD1 as a possible D gene (5 bases). CDR1 and CDR2 (germline): LGHNA, YSLEER. V lost 0 bases, J lost 3 bases, and 12 bases lay in between. The CDR3 runs to 16 residues. The chain's CDR3 is CASSQDWQGNYNEQFF. For the CDR3, the DNA is TGCGCCAGCAGCCAAGATTGGCAGGGCAACTACAATGAGCAGTTCTTC.

This clone occurred a few times. The genes are TRBV5-6 and TRBJ1-5; possibly TRBD1 for D (6 bases). The CDR3 length is 16 residues. Looked up from germline, CDR1 is SGHDT and CDR2 is YYEEEE. V was trimmed by 4 bases and J by 3 bases, leaving 17 bases between them. The CDR3 sequence is CASSTLRQETNQPQHF. In DNA, the CDR3 is TGTGCCAGCAGCACACTTCGACAGGAGACCAATCAGCCCCAGCATTTT. The whole variable domain, filled in from reference TRBV5-6 and TRBJ1-5, reads DAGVTQSPTHLIKTRGQQVTLRCSPKSGHDTVSWYQQALGQGPQFIFQYYEEEERQRGNFPDRFSGHQFPNYSSELNVNALLLGDSALYLCASSTLRQETNQPQHFGDGTRLSIL.